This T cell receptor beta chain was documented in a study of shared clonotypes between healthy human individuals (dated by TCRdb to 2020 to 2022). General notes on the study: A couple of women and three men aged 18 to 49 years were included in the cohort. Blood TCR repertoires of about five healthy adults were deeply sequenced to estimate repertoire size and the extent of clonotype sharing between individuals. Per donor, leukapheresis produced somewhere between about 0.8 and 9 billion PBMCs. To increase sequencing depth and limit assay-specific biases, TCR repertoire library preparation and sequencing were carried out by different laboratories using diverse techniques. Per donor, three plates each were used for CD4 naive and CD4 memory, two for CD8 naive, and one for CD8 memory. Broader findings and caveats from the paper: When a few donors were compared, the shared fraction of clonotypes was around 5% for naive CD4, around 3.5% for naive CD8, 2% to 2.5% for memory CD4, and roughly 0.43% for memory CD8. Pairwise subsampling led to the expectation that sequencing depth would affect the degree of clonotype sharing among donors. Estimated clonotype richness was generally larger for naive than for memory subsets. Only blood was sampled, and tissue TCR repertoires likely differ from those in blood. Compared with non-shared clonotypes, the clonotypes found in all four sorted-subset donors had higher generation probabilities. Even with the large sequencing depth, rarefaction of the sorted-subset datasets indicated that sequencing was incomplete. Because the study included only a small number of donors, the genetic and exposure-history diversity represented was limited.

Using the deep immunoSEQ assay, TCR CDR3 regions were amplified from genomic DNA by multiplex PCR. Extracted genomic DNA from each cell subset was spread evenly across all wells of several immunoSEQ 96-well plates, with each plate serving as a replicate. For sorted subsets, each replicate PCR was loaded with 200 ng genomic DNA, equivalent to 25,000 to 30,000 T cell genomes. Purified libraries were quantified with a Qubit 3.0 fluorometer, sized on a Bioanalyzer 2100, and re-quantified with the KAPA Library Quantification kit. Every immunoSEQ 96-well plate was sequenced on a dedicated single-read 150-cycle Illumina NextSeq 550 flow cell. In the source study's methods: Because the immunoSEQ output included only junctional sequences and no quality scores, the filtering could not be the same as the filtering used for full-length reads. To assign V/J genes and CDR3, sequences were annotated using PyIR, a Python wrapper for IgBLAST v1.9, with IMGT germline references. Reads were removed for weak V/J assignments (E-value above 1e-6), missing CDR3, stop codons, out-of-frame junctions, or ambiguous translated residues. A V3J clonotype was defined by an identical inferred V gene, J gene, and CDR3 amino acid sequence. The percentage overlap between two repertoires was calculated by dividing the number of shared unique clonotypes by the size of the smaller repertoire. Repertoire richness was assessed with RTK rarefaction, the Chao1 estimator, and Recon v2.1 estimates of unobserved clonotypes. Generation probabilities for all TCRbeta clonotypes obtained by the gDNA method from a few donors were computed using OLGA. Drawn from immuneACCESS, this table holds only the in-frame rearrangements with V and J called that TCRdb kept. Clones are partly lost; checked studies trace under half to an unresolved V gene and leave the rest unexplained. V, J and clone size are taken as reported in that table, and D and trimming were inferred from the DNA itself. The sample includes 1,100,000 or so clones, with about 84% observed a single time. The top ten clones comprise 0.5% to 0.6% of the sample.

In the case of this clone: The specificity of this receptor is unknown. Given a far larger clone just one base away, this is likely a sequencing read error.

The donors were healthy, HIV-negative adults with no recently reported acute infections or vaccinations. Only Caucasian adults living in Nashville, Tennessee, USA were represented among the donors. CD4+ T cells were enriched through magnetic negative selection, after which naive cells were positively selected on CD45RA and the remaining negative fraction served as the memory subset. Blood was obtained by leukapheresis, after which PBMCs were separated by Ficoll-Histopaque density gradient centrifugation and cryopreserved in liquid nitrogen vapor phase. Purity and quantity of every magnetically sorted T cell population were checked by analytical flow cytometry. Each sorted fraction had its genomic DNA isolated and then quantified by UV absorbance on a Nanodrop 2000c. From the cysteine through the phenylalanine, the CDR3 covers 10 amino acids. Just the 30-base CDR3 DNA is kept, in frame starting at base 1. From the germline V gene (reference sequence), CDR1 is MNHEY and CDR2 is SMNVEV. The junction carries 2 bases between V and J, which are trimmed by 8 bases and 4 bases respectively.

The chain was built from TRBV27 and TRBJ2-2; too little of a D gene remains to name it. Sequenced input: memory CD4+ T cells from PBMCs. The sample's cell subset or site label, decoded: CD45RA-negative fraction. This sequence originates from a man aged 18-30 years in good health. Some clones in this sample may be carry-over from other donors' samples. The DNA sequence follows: TGTGCCAGCGGCACCGGGGAGCTGTTTTTT. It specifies CASGTGELFF.